Below, 17 T cell receptor beta chains from the same sample are listed, as sequenced in a study of CD8+CD57+ T cells in acquired aplastic anemia. The study profiled TCR beta VDJ and CDR3 using genomic DNA as template. TCRdb reanalysed the reads using MiXCR and keeps one entry per CDR3 protein. The profile shows 170,000 or so distinct CDR3 sequences, 63% of them singletons. For sequencing, patients were chosen who had shown expansion of CD8+CD57+ cells by flow cytometry. Sequencing was performed on sorted CD4+, CD8+, or CD8+CD57+ T cells (not recorded which) from PBMCs. Receptors were obtained from a human donor with aplastic anemia.

In this sample, this clonotype turned up a few times. The chain joins TRBV24-1 to TRBJ1-6, with TRBD1 as a possible D gene (5 bases). The CDR3 is 13 amino acids. Germline V CDR1 and CDR2: KGHDR, SFDVKD. Between the trimmed V and J ends, which lost 5 bases and 9 bases, there was a span of 10 bases. CDR3 residues: CATSASGGSPLHF. CDR3 sequence (DNA): TGTGCCACCAGTGCTAGTGGGGGTTCACCCCTCCACTTT.

This chain links TRBV6-1 with TRBJ2-3; D not resolved. V lost 6 bases and J 0 bases, leaving 7 bases between the germline ends. Germline V gene lookup returns CDR1 MNHNS and CDR2 SASEGT. This CDR3 spans 13 amino acids. CDR3 sequence reads: CASRPASTDTQYF. The CDR3 DNA is TGTGCCAGCAGGCCTGCTAGCACAGATACGCAGTATTTT.

This clonotype appeared a single time. Sequence at one end of the junction differs from germline and may be a read error. J is TRBJ2-6 and V is TRBV15, with D hard to call. CDR1 and CDR2 from the germline V gene are LNHNV and YYDKDF (reference sequence). CDR3 size: 16 residues. CDR3 protein: CAASRENGSGANVLTF. The CDR3 region has the DNA TGTGCCGCCAGCAGAGAGAATGGCTCTGGGGCCAACGTCCTGACTTTC.

This clonotype was picked up many times. This chain uses TRBV7-9 with TRBJ2-7; D perhaps matches TRBD2 (5 bases). The CDR3 consists of 13 residues. Germline V CDR1 and CDR2: SEHNR, FQNEAQ (reference sequence). Deletions cut 6 bases from V and 2 bases from J, with 11 bases between. CDR3 nucleotides: TGTGCCAGCAGGGACGGGATCACCTACGAGCAGTACTTC. Amino acid sequence: CASRDGITYEQYF.

In its sample, this clonotype was seen many times. The genes are TRBV14 and TRBJ1-2; maybe TRBD1 (6 bases). Germline V gives CDR1 SGHDN, CDR2 FVKESK. The CDR3 runs to 13 residues. Deletions cut 6 bases from V and 2 bases from J, with 10 bases between. The chain's CDR3 is CASSRTENYGYTF. For the CDR3, the DNA is TGTGCCAGCAGTCGGACAGAAAACTATGGCTACACCTTC.

The rearrangement uses TRBV7-2 and TRBJ2-7; D gene ambiguous. With 1 base removed from V and 7 bases from J, the gap between germline ends came to 14 bases. The CDR3 sequence is 14 residues long. Germline V gene sequence: CDR1 SGHTA, CDR2 FQGNSA. CDR3 loop: CASSLDLGPGEQYF. The CDR3, as DNA: TGTGCCAGCAGCTTAGATCTGGGTCCTGGGGAGCAGTACTTC.

V is TRBV6-6 and J is TRBJ2-1, with TRBD2 matching 9 bases. Trimming cost V 5 bases and J 8 bases; bases outside gene matches: 10. CDR1 is MNHNY, CDR2 SVGAGI, per germline (reference sequence). This CDR3 has 15 amino acids. CDR3: CASSGTSLLPDEQFF. CDR3 nucleotides: TGTGCCAGCAGTGGGACTAGCTTACTCCCGGATGAGCAGTTCTTC.

The chain joins TRBV29-1 to TRBJ2-7; D is unresolved. V was clipped by 0 bases and J by 3 bases, with 9 bases between them. Germline V gene sequence: CDR1 SQVTM, CDR2 ANQGSEA. This CDR3 has 13 residues. This chain's CDR3 is CSVEDGNSYEQYF. DNA for the CDR3: TGCAGCGTTGAAGATGGCAACAGCTACGAGCAGTACTTC.

Concerning this clonotype: The germline gene is not matched at one end of the junction; a read error may be the cause. The CDR3 coding sequence is TGCGCCAGCAGCTCGAGGGGGCAGGGACCTAATGGCTACACCTTC. Its protein is CASSSRGQGPNGYTF. The chain uses TRBV11-3 and TRBJ1-2, with 7 nucleotides matching TRBD1. The CDR3 runs to 15 residues. CDR1 and CDR2 (germline): SGHNT, YENEEA.

This clonotype was seen at least ten times. J is TRBJ2-3 and V is TRBV11-2, with D uncertain. The V and J ends lost 2 bases and 5 bases respectively, with 5 bases between them. CDR3 length equals 12 residues. From germline, CDR1 is SGHAT and CDR2 FQNNGV. The CDR3 bases are TGTGCCAGCAGCTTATCGGTAGATACGCAGTATTTT. Translation gives CASSLSVDTQYF.

This clonotype turned up a few times. The chain has TRBV25-1 and TRBJ1-4; weak D call: TRBD1 (5 bases). Looked up from germline, CDR1 is MGHDK and CDR2 is SYGVNS. This CDR3 is 15 amino acids long. The V gene lost 6 bases and the J gene lost 0 bases, with 11 bases spanning the gap. CDR3 nucleotides: TGTGCCAGCAGGGATAGGGGTGCAACTAATGAAAAACTGTTTTTT. It codes for CASRDRGATNEKLFF.

The gene calls are TRBV29-1 and TRBJ1-3; weak D call: TRBD1 (5 bases). Germline values: CDR1 SQVTM, CDR2 ANQGSEA. Trimming pared 0 bases from V and 0 bases from J, leaving 15 bases between. The CDR3 totals 17 residues. Here the CDR3 reads CSVEDPSGGNSGNTIYF. CDR3 sequence (DNA): TGCAGCGTTGAAGATCCTAGCGGGGGGAACTCTGGAAACACCATATATTTT.

The J gene is TRBJ2-7, the V gene TRBV2; TRBD2 agrees at 8 bases. The CDR3 sequence is 15 residues long. Per germline, CDR1 SNHLY and CDR2 FYNNEI. After removal of 6 bases from V and 0 bases from J, the junction contained 7 bases not matched to a gene. CDR3 sequence (DNA): TGTGCCAGCAGGCCCACTAGCGGAAGCTCCTACGAGCAGTACTTC. Its protein product is CASRPTSGSSYEQYF.

This chain connects TRBV20-1 to TRBJ2-3, with TRBD2 matching over 7 bases. CDR1 and CDR2 from the germline V gene are DFQATT and SNEGSKA (reference sequence). CDR3 length equals 15 residues. V shed 3 bases and J 4 bases; nucleotides not matched to a gene: 10. The chain's CDR3 is CSASVDGGSSDTQYF. CDR3 DNA sequence: TGCAGTGCTAGTGTGGATGGCGGGAGTTCAGATACGCAGTATTTT.

The rearrangement uses TRBV7-9 and TRBJ1-5, with D unclear. Per germline, CDR1 SEHNR and CDR2 FQNEAQ (reference sequence). Trimming stripped 5 bases from V and 3 bases from J, with 14 bases between. The CDR3 covers 15 residues. The CDR3 reads CASSRGRAVNQPQHF. CDR3 sequence (DNA): TGTGCCAGCAGCCGTGGGAGGGCCGTCAATCAGCCCCAGCATTTT.

The CDR3 region is CASSLGGDAYGYTF. CDR3 coding DNA: TGTGCCAGTAGTCTCGGGGGGGATGCCTATGGCTACACCTTC. This chain connects TRBV19 to TRBJ1-2, with D perhaps TRBD1 (5 bases). Germline V gene lookup returns CDR1 LNHDA and CDR2 SQIVND (reference sequence). With 5 bases removed from V and 4 bases from J, the gap between germline ends came to 14 bases. The CDR3 contains 14 residues.

The chain employs TRBV7-9 and TRBJ2-7; D not certain. Germline V gene lookup returns CDR1 SEHNR and CDR2 FQNEAQ (reference sequence). The V and J ends lost 3 bases and 0 bases respectively, with 15 bases between them. CDR3 length: 16 residues. In DNA, the CDR3 is TGTGCCAGCAGCTTTGCCGTGGGCTTGAGCTCCTACGAGCAGTACTTC. Translating gives CASSFAVGLSSYEQYF.